This T cell receptor (beta chain) was retrieved from a study of blood T cell repertoires in COVID-19 (dated by TCRdb to 2020 to 2022). Regarding the study in general: Samples from collaborators originated in the United States, Italy and Spain and spanned both the acute and convalescent phases of COVID-19. The prospective study material was composed of cDNA or gDNA derived from T cells, B-cell-depleted T cells, or PBMCs. Subjects who had been exposed to COVID-19, were actively infected with it, or had recovered from it provided the deeply sampled blood TCRbeta repertoires that made up the dataset. A freely available public database, intended as a resource for researchers studying the immune response to SARS-CoV-2, is where the repertoires were released. The samples were drawn from two sources: the first 160 participants of the ongoing ImmuneRACE study, and over 1,000 subjects contributed by 6 global collaborators. The sample metadata nearly always contained a de-identified subject ID, COVID-19 status, age in years and sex. Where available, HLA class I and class II types were obtained from metadata supplied by the sample provider rather than from assay-based typing. What the research found in general, with its limitations: The amount of clinical and demographic metadata varied by source and participant and was provided uncurated.

The immunoSEQ Assay, a bias-controlled multiplex PCR, was used to amplify TCRbeta CDR3 regions from genomic DNA. From the authors' description of their analysis: The number of nucleated cells in each sample was estimated from the amplification of reference gene primers within the assay. To quantify the absolute abundance of each unique TCRbeta CDR3 rearrangement, sequence reads were collapsed and filtered. For each sample, productive Simpson clonality was calculated as the square root of Simpson's diversity index across productive rearrangements. TCRdb limited this immuneACCESS table to in-frame rearrangements with V and J called. A share of clones is missing; checked studies link under half to unresolved V genes, and the rest is unexplained. V, J and clone size are those of that table, while D and trimming were read from the DNA. The sample table lists 90,000 to 130,000 clones, 65% to 85% of them with a count of one. Of the sample, 0.83% falls within the top ten clones.

Whole blood was collected in K2EDTA tubes by collaborating institutions according to the institutions' own protocols. For TCRbeta analysis, collaborators shipped samples in one of three forms: frozen whole blood, isolated PBMCs, or DNA extracted from either of those sample types. CDR1 MDHEN and CDR2 SYDVKM were looked up in the germline V gene. The V end gives up 5 bases and the J end 6 bases, leaving 6 bases in the junction not matched to a gene. Including cysteine and phenylalanine, the CDR3 has 14 amino acids. The entry retains the CDR3 DNA only, 42 bases that are in frame from base 1. Concerning this clone itself: The antigen it recognizes is unknown. No qualities accompany the bases; no much larger clone lies one base away.

This TCR was recovered from a woman aged 65 to 85 with acute or convalescent COVID-19. Sequencing input: peripheral blood. The rearrangement joined TRBV28 to TRBJ2-2; the junction holds 7 bases that match TRBD2. Here is the DNA: TGTGCCAGCAGTCCTAGTAGCGGGCCCGGGGAGCTGTTTTTT. This yields the protein CASSPSSGPGELFF.